These T cell receptor beta chains were read from a single sample in a study of Ad26.COV2.S vaccination and SARS-CoV-2 variants. Using immunoSEQ multiplex PCR, the repertoire was profiled, and TCRdb retains in-frame clones only, with some absent. The table has hundreds of thousands of clones, roughly 90% seen once. Sequenced here: peripheral blood, sampled in a trial of Ad26.COV2.S vaccine versus placebo. The receptors were sampled from a person aged 18 to 59 who received the Ad26.COV2.S COVID-19 vaccine or a placebo. CDR3s include the opening cysteine and the closing phenylalanine or tryptophan. D genes are given only for firm matches. Some rows have no size entry. The others give once, few or many, or a class for an expanded clone.

v_gene: TRBV5-6
d_gene: TRBD2
abundance: NA
j_gene: TRBJ2-7
CDR3nt: TGTGCCAGCAGCTTGATGCATAGCGGGAGGGCCCCCTACGAGCAGTACTTC
CDR3aa: CASSLMHSGRAPYEQYF

v_gene: TRBV5-6
d_gene: TRBD1
abundance: NA
j_gene: TRBJ2-7
CDR3nt: TGTGCCAGCAGCTTCGGGGACAGGGTCTCCTACGAGCAGTACTTC
CDR3aa: CASSFGDRVSYEQYF

v_gene: TRBV11-2
d_gene: TRBD2
abundance: NA
j_gene: TRBJ2-3
CDR3nt: TGTGCCAGCAGCCCTCGGACTAGCGGGAGTGCAGATACGCAGTATTTT
CDR3aa: CASSPRTSGSADTQYF

v_gene: TRBV5-8
d_gene: TRBD1
abundance: NA
j_gene: TRBJ1-2
CDR3nt: TGTGCCAGCAGCTTCCTCGGGCCAGGGGGCGACACTAACTATGGCTACACCTTC
CDR3aa: CASSFLGPGGDTNYGYTF

v_gene: TRBV12-3/TRBV12-4
d_gene: TRBD1
abundance: NA
j_gene: TRBJ2-2
CDR3nt: TGTGCCAGCAGTCGGACAGGTTGGGGGGAGCTGTTTTTT
CDR3aa: CASSRTGWGELFF

v_gene: TRBV10-1
d_gene: NA
abundance: NA
j_gene: TRBJ2-2
CDR3nt: TGCGCCAGCAGTGACCGGGGGCCAGGGACCGGGGAGCTGTTTTTT
CDR3aa: CASSDRGPGTGELFF

v_gene: TRBV12-3/TRBV12-4
d_gene: NA
abundance: NA
j_gene: TRBJ2-2
CDR3nt: TGTGCCAGCAGTCGACTAGGAGGCGGGGAGCTGTTTTTT
CDR3aa: CASSRLGGGELFF

v_gene: TRBV5-1
d_gene: TRBD2
abundance: NA
j_gene: TRBJ2-5
CDR3nt: TGCGCCAGCAGCTTGGCGGTGGGAGGGCACGAGACCCAGTACTTC
CDR3aa: CASSLAVGGHETQYF

v_gene: TRBV7-2
d_gene: TRBD1
abundance: NA
j_gene: TRBJ2-7
CDR3nt: TGTGCCAGCAGCTTAGCGGGACAGGCGTCCTACGAGCAGTACTTC
CDR3aa: CASSLAGQASYEQYF

v_gene: TRBV4-3
d_gene: TRBD1
abundance: NA
j_gene: TRBJ1-3
CDR3nt: TGCGCCAGCAGCCAAGTCGGGACAGGGATCTTTTCTCCTGGAAACACCATATATTTT
CDR3aa: CASSQVGTGIFSPGNTIYF

v_gene: TRBV5-4
d_gene: TRBD1
abundance: NA
j_gene: TRBJ2-7
CDR3nt: TGTGCCAGCAGCCTTGGGGGGACAGGAGGCTACGAGCAGTACTTC
CDR3aa: CASSLGGTGGYEQYF

v_gene: TRBV7-7
d_gene: TRBD1
abundance: NA
j_gene: TRBJ1-2
CDR3nt: TGTGCCAGCAGCCCAACAGGGGGCGCTGGCTACACCTTC
CDR3aa: CASSPTGGAGYTF

v_gene: TRBV3-1/TRBV3-2
d_gene: TRBD1
abundance: NA
j_gene: TRBJ1-5
CDR3nt: TGTGCCAGCAGCCAGGGACAGGGGGTCGGGCCCCAGCATTTT
CDR3aa: CASSQGQGVGPQHF

v_gene: TRBV5-1
d_gene: TRBD2
abundance: NA
j_gene: TRBJ2-7
CDR3nt: TGCGCCAGCAGCTTGGGACCAGCGGGAGGGCCTCTGGGGGCCTACGAGCAGTACTTC
CDR3aa: CASSLGPAGGPLGAYEQYF

v_gene: TRBV7-6
d_gene: TRBD2
abundance: NA
j_gene: TRBJ2-2
CDR3nt: TGTGCCAGCAGCTTATCTAGCGGCCTCACCGGGGAGCTGTTTTTT
CDR3aa: CASSLSSGLTGELFF

v_gene: TRBV19
d_gene: NA
abundance: NA
j_gene: TRBJ1-1
CDR3nt: TGTGCCTCCCGCTCCATGAACACTGAAGCTTTCTTT
CDR3aa: CASRSMNTEAFF

v_gene: TRBV5-1
d_gene: NA
abundance: NA
j_gene: TRBJ2-7
CDR3nt: TGCGCCAGCAGTTCTCCACAATGGGGGCAGCTCCTCGCCTACGAGCAGTACTTC
CDR3aa: CASSSPQWGQLLAYEQYF

v_gene: TRBV19
d_gene: NA
abundance: NA
j_gene: TRBJ1-2
CDR3nt: TGTGCCAGTAGTCCCCGCGACAGGCCCTATGGCTACACCTTC
CDR3aa: CASSPRDRPYGYTF

v_gene: TRBV20-1
d_gene: NA
abundance: NA
j_gene: TRBJ2-1
CDR3nt: TGCAGTGCGAGTAAGGGGGAGGTCTACAATGAGCAGTTCTTC
CDR3aa: CSASKGEVYNEQFF

v_gene: TRBV4-2
d_gene: NA
abundance: NA
j_gene: TRBJ2-5
CDR3nt: TGTGCCAGCAGCCAAACCGGGACAAGAGAGACCCAGTACTTC
CDR3aa: CASSQTGTRETQYF

v_gene: TRBV18
d_gene: NA
abundance: few
j_gene: TRBJ2-1
CDR3nt: TGTGCCAGCTCATCGTGGACTGGGTACAATGAGCAGTTCTTC
CDR3aa: CASSSWTGYNEQFF

v_gene: TRBV14
d_gene: NA
abundance: NA
j_gene: TRBJ2-5
CDR3nt: TGTGCCAGCAGCCAAAGGTGGGAGACCCAGTACTTC
CDR3aa: CASSQRWETQYF

v_gene: TRBV11-2
d_gene: NA
abundance: NA
j_gene: TRBJ2-3
CDR3nt: TGTGCCAGCAGCTTTAGATGGTCGGCGGATACGCAGTATTTT
CDR3aa: CASSFRWSADTQYF